This TCR beta chain was identified during a study of cytomegalovirus exposure and HLA in healthy donors. Study findings and constraints: Across all donors, roughly uniform sequencing depth was an assumption of the presence/absence analyses. Per published accounts, TCR beta sequences correctly predicted the HLA-A and HLA-B alleles of most subjects. Testing in vitro showed a few CMV-associated chains specific for CMV antigens. The study designated 160 or so TCR beta chains cytomegalovirus-associated.

The CDR3 consists of 13 residues. Germline CDR1 SQVTM, CDR2 ANQGSEA. The ends were cut back, 1 base at V and 8 bases at J, with 14 bases in the middle. Use of 60 Vbeta and 13 Jbeta primers characterized the PCR. The data were produced by immunoSEQ multiplex PCR, yet TCRdb's version contains in-frame clones alone and is incomplete. The table records 110,000 or so clones, around three quarters of them present only once. As concerns this clone: Its target is unknown.

The clonotype originates from a woman aged 45-65 years in good health and CMV-seropositive. The sequencing input was PBMCs. The chain has TRBV29-1 and TRBJ1-2; no clear D. For the CDR3, the DNA is TGCAGCGTTGAAGCGGGAAGCCCTGGGGGCTACACCTTC. It specifies CSVEAGSPGGYTF.